The present T cell receptor (beta chain) was sequenced within a study of persistence of HIV-infected CD4 T cells. Nonspecific anti-CD3/anti-CD28 bead stimulation represents the broad CD4+ T cell repertoire. Responding CD4+ T cells were sorted by upregulation of both CD40 ligand and CD69. J gave up 9 bases and V 4 bases, and 6 bases lay outside the gene matches. CDR3 size: 15 residues. CDR1 and CDR2 from the germline V gene are SGDLS and YYNGEE. Broader study findings: Antigen-responding cells were enriched for degenerate expanded CDR3beta sequences.

Concerning this clone itself: Its antigen is unidentified.

The libraries were made with immunoSEQ version 4 in survey mode. Sequencing used immunoSEQ multiplex PCR; TCRdb keeps in-frame clones, though not all of them. The table has over 35,000 clones, approximately 93% seen once. V is TRBV9 and J is TRBJ1-6; 11 bases align to TRBD1. The TCR originated in an adult man with HIV who was CMV-seropositive. Sequencing was performed on CD4+ T cells sorted from PBMCs after approximately 20-hour stimulation, taken from a patient who received antiretroviral therapy. The CDR3 DNA reads as TGTGCCAGCAGCCTCGGGACAGGGGGGGGTTCACCCCTCCACTTT. Translating it yields CASSLGTGGGSPLHF.